This TCR beta chain appears in the sequencing data of a study of CD8+CD57+ T cells in acquired aplastic anemia. Regarding the study as a whole: Approximately 30 was the count of CD8+ CDR3 sequences that patients shared with controls. CD8+ Simpson's diversity showed no significant patient-control difference.

CD8+CD57+ cell expansion, shown by flow cytometry, had occurred in the patients selected for sequencing. Blood sampling was performed on the patients, and none of them had received therapy by then. For CDR3 and TCR beta VDJ profiling, genomic DNA was the template used. TCRdb reanalysed the reads using MiXCR and keeps one entry per CDR3 protein. This table holds about half a million distinct CDR3 sequences, around 33% found once. About this clonotype: Its cognate antigen is unknown.

Trimming left V 3 bases short and J 10 bases short, with 16 bases between. Germline CDR1 reads DFQATT; CDR2 reads SNEGSKA (reference sequence). This CDR3 has 13 residues. This sequence originates from a human donor with aplastic anemia. This rearrangement joins TRBV20-1 to TRBJ2-1; D uncertain. Specimen: sorted CD4+, CD8+, or CD8+CD57+ T cells (not recorded which) from PBMCs. The CDR3 coding sequence is TGCAGTGCTAGGGGTAGTGGGTATATGGAGCAGTTCTTC. The encoded protein is CSARGSGYMEQFF.